The clone carrying this TCR beta chain was picked up a small number of times. Antigen specificity is unknown. Per germline, CDR1 SQVTM and CDR2 ANQGSEA. The CDR3 runs to 12 residues. V lost 4 bases to trimming and J lost 7 bases, with 13 bases between them. The data were obtained in a study of shared clonotypes between healthy human individuals. As for the study in general: There were three CD4 naive, three CD4 memory, two CD8 naive and one CD8 memory plates per donor.

Sequencing was at deep level. The method was immunoSEQ multiplex PCR; TCRdb's version includes in-frame clones alone and lacks a portion of them. The profile shows 2 million to 3 million clones, 80% to 95% of them singletons. Study-level findings and limits: Generally, estimated richness proved larger in naive subsets than it did in memory subsets.

The origin of this receptor is a man between 18 and 29 years old in good health. Some clones in this sample may be carry-over from other donors' samples. The rearrangement links TRBV29-1 to TRBJ1-1, with D unresolved. Sequenced sample: naive CD4+ T cells from PBMCs. Subset in this sample: CD45RA+ positively selected. The CDR3 is CSVVLFRGEAFF. CDR3 bases: TGCAGCGTTGTTCTCTTTAGAGGTGAAGCTTTCTTT.